This TCR beta chain was identified in a study of blood T cell repertoires in COVID-19. Here immunoSEQ multiplex PCR was the method, and the copy in TCRdb shows in-frame clones only, minus some. Among 70,000 or so clones, roughly 80% were seen once, and the ten largest hold under 15%. The CDR3 has 11 amino acids. From germline, CDR1 is DFQATT and CDR2 SNEGSKA (reference sequence). The source material was peripheral blood. V is TRBV20-1 and J is TRBJ2-7; D unclear. This TCR was recovered from a man aged 55 to 70 with COVID-19, enrolled during active disease. The CDR3 loop is CSLITSYEQYF. For the CDR3, the DNA is TGCAGCCTGATTACATCCTACGAGCAGTACTTC.